The clone carrying this T cell receptor (beta chain) occurred once. TCR beta sequencing covered blood CD8+ and CD4+ T cells. Treatment-naive patients with stable or active relapsing-remitting disease served as multiple sclerosis controls. This sample stems from a study of CD8 T cells in Susac syndrome. After extraction with the RNeasy kit, roughly 0.5 to 1 ug of the RNA was reverse transcribed using random hexamers. The authors amplified TCR beta CDR3 across 54 Vbeta and 13 Jbeta using immunoSEQ multiplex PCR. Each CDR3 protein gets one entry after TCRdb re-called the immunoSEQ multiplex PCR reads with MiXCR. There are about 300,000 distinct CDR3 sequences in the sample; approximately 85% occur only once, and 0.21% lies in the top ten. Trimming removed 3 bases from V and 10 bases from J; junction bases left unmatched: 6. The CDR3 totals 13 residues. Germline CDR1 SGDLS, CDR2 YYNGEE.

This TCR derives from a human donor with multiple sclerosis. Sequencing input: CD8+ T cells from PBMCs. The chain joins TRBV9 to TRBJ2-1, with 8 bases matching TRBD2. The CDR3 coding sequence is TGTGCCAGCAGCGCCGAGCGGGAGTGGGAGCAGTTCTTC. Residues: CASSAEREWEQFF. Combining the CDR3 with reference TRBV9 and TRBJ2-1 gives the whole variable domain DSGVTQTPKHLITATGQRVTLRCSPRSGDLSVYWYQQSLDQGLQFLIQYYNGEERAKGNILERFSAQQFPDLHSELNLSSLELGDSALYFCASSAEREWEQFFGPGTRLTVL.